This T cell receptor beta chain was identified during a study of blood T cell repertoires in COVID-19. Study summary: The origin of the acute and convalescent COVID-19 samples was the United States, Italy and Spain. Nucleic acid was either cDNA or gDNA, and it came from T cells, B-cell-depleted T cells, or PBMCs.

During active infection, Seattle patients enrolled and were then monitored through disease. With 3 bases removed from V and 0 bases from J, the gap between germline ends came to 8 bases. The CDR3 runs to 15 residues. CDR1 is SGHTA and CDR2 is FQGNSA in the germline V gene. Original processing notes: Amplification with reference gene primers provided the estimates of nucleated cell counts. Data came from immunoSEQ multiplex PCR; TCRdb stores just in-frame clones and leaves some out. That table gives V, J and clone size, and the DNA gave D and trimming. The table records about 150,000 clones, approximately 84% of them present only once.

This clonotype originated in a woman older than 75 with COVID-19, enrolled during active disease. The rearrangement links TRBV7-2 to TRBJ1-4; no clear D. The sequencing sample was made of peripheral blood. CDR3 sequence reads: CASSFTATTNEKLFF. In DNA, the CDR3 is TGTGCCAGCAGCTTTACAGCCACAACTAATGAAAAACTGTTTTTT. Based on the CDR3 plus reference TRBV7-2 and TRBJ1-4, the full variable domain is GAGVSQSPSNKVTEKGKDVELRCDPISGHTALYWYRQSLGQGLEFLIYFQGNSAPDKSGLPSDRFSAERTGGSVSTLTIQRTQQEDSAVYLCASSFTATTNEKLFFGSGTQLSVL.